This T cell receptor beta chain is drawn from a study of read filtering for tumor transcriptome and immune sequencing. This clonotype was observed many times. Molecular barcoded adaptors covering alpha/delta and beta/gamma chains were used on approximately 400 ng RNA. A single record per CDR3 protein comes from TCRdb applying MiXCR to the reads. The sample lists 100,000 to 150,000 distinct CDR3 sequences, under 15% occurring once. The CDR3 runs to 15 residues. In germline, CDR1 is DFQATT, CDR2 SNEGSKA (reference sequence). V lost 5 bases and J lost 3; bases outside the gene matches: 8. The receptor comes from a donor aged 40 or over with multiple myeloma. Sequenced: a population of CD138-negative cells sorted from bone marrow. This sequence joins TRBV20-1 and TRBJ2-1; 9 nucleotides match TRBD2. The CDR3 loop is CSARPTSGNYNEQFF. The CDR3 nucleotides are TGCAGTGCTCGCCCGACTAGCGGTAACTACAATGAGCAGTTCTTC.